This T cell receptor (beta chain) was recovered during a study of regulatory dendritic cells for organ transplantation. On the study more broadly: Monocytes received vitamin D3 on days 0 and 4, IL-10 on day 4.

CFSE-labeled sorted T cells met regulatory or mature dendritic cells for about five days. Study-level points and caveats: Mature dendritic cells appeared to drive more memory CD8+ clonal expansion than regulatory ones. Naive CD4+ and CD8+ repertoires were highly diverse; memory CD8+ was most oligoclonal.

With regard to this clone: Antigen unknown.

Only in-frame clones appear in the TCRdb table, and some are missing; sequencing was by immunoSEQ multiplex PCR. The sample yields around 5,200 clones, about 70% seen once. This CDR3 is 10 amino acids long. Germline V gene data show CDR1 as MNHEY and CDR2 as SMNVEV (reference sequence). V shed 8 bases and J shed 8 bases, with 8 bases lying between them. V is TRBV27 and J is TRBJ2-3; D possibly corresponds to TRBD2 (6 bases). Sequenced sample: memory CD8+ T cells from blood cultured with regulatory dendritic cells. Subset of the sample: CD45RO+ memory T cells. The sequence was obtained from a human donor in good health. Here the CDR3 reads CASGGGTQYF. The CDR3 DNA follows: TGTGCCAGCGGGGGAGGTACGCAGTATTTT.